The T cell receptor beta chain described here comes from a study of OX40 agonist ivuxolimab in advanced cancers. This CDR3 has 16 residues. Germline loops: CDR1 SGHNT, CDR2 YYREEE (reference sequence). The trim removed 3 bases at V and 3 bases at J, leaving 9 bases unmatched. The method was immunoSEQ multiplex PCR; TCRdb's version includes in-frame clones alone and lacks a portion of them. The repertoire holds roughly 97,000 clones, with 70% to 90% as singletons. The V gene is TRBV5-4, the J gene TRBJ2-3; 8 bases line up with TRBD2. The sample here was CD4+ or CD8+ T cells sorted from blood, taken in a trial of the OX40 agonist ivuxolimab. This clonotype was sampled from an adult with an advanced solid tumor such as melanoma, head and neck, liver or kidney cancer. The CDR3 reads CASSWTGGGQTDTQYF. The DNA for the CDR3 is TGTGCCAGCAGCTGGACCGGCGGGGGGCAGACAGATACGCAGTATTTT.